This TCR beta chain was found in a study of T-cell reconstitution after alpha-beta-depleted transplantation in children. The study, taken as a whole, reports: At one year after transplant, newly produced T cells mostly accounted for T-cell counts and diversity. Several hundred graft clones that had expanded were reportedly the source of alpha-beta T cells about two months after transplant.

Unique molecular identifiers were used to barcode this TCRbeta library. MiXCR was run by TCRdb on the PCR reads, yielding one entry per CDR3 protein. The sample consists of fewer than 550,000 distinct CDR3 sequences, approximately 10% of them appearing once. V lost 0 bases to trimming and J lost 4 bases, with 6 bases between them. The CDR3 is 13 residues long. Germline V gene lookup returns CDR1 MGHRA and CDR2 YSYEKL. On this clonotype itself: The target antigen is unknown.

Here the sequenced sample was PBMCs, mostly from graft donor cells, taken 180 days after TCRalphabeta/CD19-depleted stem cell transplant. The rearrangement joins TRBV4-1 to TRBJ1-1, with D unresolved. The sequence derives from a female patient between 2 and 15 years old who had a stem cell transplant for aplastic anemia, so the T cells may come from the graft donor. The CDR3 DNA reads TGCGCCAGCAGCCAAGACGGAAGCACTGAAGCTTTCTTT. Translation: CASSQDGSTEAFF.